This note documents a single T cell receptor (beta chain) sequence. Measured with immunoSEQ multiplex PCR; TCRdb has only the in-frame clones, and not every one. Here the sample spans roughly 700,000 clones, over 75% being singletons. This sample is drawn from a study of shared T cell receptors in the human thymus. The CDR3 extends over 18 amino acids. CDR1 is SGHTA and CDR2 is FQGTGA in the germline V gene. The germline V and J ends were trimmed by 1 base and 0 bases, with 15 bases remaining between them. In addition, the sample was reused for a study of human thymus T cells. That report notes: Resected material from corrective heart surgery provided the thymus tissue analysed.

The chain employs TRBV7-3 and TRBJ2-2; maybe TRBD2 (6 bases). This receptor was identified in a boy younger than two with a congenital heart defect. Input material: thymocytes. CDR3 in DNA: TGTGCCAGCAGCTTAAGCCCGCCGGGGGATTCGAACACCGGGGAGCTGTTTTTT. This encodes CASSLSPPGDSNTGELFF.